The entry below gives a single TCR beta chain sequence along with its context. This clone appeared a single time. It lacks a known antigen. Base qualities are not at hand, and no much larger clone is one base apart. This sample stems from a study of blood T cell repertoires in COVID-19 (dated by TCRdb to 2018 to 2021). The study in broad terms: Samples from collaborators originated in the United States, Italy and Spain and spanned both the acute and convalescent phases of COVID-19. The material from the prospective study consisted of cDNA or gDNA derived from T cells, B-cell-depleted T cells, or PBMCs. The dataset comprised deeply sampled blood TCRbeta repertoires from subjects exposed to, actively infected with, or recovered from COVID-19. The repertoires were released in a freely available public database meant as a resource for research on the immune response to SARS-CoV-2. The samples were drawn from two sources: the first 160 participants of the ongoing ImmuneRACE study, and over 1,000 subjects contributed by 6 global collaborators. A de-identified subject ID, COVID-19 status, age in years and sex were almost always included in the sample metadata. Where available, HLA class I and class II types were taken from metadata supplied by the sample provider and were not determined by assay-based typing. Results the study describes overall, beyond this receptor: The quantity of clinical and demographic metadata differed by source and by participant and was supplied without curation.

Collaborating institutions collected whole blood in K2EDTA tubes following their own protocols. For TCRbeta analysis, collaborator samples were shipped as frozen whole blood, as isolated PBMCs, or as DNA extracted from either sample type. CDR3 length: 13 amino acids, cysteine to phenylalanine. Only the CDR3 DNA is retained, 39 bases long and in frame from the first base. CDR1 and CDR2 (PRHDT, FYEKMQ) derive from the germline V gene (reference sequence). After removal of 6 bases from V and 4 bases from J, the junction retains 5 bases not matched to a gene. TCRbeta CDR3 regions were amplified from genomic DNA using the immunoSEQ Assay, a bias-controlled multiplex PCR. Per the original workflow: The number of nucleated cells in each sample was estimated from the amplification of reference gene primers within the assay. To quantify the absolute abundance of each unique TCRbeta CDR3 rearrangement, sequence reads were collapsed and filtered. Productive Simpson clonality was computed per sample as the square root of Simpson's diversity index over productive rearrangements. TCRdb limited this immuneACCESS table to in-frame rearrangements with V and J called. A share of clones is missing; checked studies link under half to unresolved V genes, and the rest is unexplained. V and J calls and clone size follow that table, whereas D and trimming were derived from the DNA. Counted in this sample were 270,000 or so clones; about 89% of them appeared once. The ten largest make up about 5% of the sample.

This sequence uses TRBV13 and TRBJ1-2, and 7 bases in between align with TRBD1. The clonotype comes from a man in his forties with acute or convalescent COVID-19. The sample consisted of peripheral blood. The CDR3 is CASRRQGGYGYTF. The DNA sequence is TGTGCCAGCAGAAGACAGGGCGGCTATGGCTACACCTTC.